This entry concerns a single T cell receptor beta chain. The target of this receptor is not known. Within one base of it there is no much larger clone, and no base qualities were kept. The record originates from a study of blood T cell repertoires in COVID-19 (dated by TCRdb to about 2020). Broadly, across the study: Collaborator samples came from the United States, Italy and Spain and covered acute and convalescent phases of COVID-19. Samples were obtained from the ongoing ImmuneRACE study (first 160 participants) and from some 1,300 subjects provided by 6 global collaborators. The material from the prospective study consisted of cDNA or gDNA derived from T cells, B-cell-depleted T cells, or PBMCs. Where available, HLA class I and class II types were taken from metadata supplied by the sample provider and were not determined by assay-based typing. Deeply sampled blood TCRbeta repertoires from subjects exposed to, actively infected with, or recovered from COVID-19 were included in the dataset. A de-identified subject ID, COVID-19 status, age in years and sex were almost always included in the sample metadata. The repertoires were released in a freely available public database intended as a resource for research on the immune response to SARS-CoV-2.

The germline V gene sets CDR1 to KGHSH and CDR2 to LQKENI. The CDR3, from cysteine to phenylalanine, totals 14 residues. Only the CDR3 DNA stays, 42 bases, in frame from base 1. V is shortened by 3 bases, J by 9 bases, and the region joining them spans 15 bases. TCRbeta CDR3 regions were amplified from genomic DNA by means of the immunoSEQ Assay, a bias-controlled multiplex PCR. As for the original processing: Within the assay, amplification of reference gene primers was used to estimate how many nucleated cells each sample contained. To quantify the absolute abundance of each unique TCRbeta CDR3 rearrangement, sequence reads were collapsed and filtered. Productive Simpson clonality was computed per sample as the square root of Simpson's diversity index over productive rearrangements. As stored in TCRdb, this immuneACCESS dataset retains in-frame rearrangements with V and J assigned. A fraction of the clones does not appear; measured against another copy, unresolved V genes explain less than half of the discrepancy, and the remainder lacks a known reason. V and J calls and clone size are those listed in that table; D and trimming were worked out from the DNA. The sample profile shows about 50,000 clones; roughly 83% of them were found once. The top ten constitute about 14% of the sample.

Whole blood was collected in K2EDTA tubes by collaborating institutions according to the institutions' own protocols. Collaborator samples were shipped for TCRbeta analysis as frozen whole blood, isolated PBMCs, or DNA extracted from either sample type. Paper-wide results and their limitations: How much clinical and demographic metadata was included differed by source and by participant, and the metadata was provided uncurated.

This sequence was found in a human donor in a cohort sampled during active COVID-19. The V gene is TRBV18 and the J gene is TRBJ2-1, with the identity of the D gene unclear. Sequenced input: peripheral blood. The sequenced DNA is TGTGCCAGCTCACCGGGCCAATCTGGCAGTGAGCAGTTCTTC. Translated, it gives CASSPGQSGSEQFF.